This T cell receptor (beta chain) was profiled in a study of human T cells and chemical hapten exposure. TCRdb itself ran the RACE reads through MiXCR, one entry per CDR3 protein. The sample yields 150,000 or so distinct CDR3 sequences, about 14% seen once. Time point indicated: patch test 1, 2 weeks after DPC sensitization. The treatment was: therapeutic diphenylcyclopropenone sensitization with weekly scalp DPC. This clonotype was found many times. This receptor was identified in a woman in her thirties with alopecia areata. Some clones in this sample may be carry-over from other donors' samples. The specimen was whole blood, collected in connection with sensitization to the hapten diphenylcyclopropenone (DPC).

CDR3 region: CASSPTYGYTF. The CDR3 bases are TGTGCCAGCAGTCCAACTTATGGCTACACCTTC. The chain is built from TRBV28 and TRBJ1-2; D remains ambiguous. This CDR3 is built from 11 residues. Per germline, CDR1 MDHEN and CDR2 SYDVKM. Trimming removed 5 bases at V and 5 bases at J, with 6 bases between.